The present TCR beta chain was sequenced within a study of T cells in localized non-small cell lung cancer. This clone was seen a single time. Its antigen is currently unknown. V lost 3 bases and J lost 13, with 27 bases in between. Per germline, CDR1 MNHNS and CDR2 SASEGT. This CDR3 contains 17 residues. The study, taken as a whole, reports: The appearance of a median approximately 61 of the top 100 tumor clones was seen in adjacent lung.

Data came from immunoSEQ multiplex PCR; TCRdb stores just in-frame clones and leaves some out. The sample yields around 26,000 clones, roughly 80% seen once. Sequencing used peripheral blood, obtained before any cancer treatment. The clonotype originates from a man aged 40 to 75 with stage III squamous cell lung carcinoma. V usage is TRBV6-1 and J usage is TRBJ2-2; D may be TRBD2 (6 bases). This CDR3 reads CASSDLLVPGGLIPLFF. CDR3 sequence (DNA): TGTGCCAGCAGTGATCTTTTAGTCCCCGGGGGACTTATTCCGCTGTTTTTT.